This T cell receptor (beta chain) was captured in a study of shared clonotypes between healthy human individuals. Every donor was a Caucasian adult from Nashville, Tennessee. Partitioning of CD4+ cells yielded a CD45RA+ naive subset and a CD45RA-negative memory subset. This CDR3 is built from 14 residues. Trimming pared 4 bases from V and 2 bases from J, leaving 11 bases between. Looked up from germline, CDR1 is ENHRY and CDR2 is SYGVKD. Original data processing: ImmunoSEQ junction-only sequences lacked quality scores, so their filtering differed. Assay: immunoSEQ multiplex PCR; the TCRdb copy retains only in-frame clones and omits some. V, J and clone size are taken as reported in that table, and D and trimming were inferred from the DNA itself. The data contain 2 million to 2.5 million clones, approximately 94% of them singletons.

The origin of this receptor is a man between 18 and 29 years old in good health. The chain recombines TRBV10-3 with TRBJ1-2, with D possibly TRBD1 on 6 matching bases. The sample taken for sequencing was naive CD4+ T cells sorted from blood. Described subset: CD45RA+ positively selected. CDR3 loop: CAISGTDRNYGYTF. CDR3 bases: TGTGCCATCAGTGGAACTGACAGGAACTATGGCTACACCTTC.